The T cell receptor beta chain under discussion was sequenced for a study of Graves' ophthalmopathy and Graves' hyperthyroidism. The germline V gene encodes CDR1 MNHEY and CDR2 SVGEGT. The CDR3 loop spans 18 amino acids. V lost 6 bases, J lost 2 bases, and 23 bases lay in between. The sequenced template was RNA, covering the TCR beta CDR3 region. Scientists carried out first-round RT-PCR using HTBI primers and then a second-round multiplex PCR. TCRdb itself ran the multiplex PCR reads through MiXCR, one entry per CDR3 protein. The sample lists hundreds of thousands of distinct CDR3 sequences; 22% were seen once.

The V call is TRBV6-2 or TRBV6-3, the J call TRBJ1-5; no firm D call. Sequenced sample: peripheral blood. The receptor was derived from a woman aged 18-30 years with stable Graves' hyperthyroidism. Some clones in this sample may be carry-over from other donors' samples. The CDR3, as DNA: TGTGCCAGCAGCCCGCGGCCCCCGGGTTCCTGGGGCAATCAGCCCCAGCATTTT. Translating it yields CASSPRPPGSWGNQPQHF.